The T cell receptor (beta chain) under discussion was sequenced for a study of cytomegalovirus exposure and HLA in healthy donors. Amplification used 60 Vbeta primers and 13 Jbeta primers. Assay used: immunoSEQ multiplex PCR; TCRdb lists only in-frame clones, some missing. The profile shows around 120,000 clones, roughly 63% of them singletons. V was trimmed by 6 bases and J by 2 bases, leaving 14 bases between them. The CDR3 contains 14 residues. Per germline, CDR1 MNHNY and CDR2 SVGAGI (reference sequence). This chain uses TRBV6-6 with TRBJ2-7, with D possibly TRBD2 on 6 matching bases. Specimen: PBMCs. This sequence was found in a man aged 35-49 years in good health and CMV-seropositive. In DNA, the CDR3 is TGTGCCAGCAGCAGGAGGGACTCACCCTACGAGCAGTACTTC. Translation gives CASSRRDSPYEQYF.